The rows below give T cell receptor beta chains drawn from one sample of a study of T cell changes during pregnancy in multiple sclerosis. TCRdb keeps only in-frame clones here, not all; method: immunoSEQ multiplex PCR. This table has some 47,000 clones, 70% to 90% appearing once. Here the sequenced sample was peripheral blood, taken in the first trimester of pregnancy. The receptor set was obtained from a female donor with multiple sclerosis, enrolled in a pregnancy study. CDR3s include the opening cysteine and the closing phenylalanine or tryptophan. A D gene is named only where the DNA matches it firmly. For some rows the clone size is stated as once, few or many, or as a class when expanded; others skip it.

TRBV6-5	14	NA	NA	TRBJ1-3	TGTGCCAGCAGTTACTCAGGGGTAGGAAACACCATATATTTT	CASSYSGVGNTIYF
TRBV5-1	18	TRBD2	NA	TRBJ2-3	TGCGCCAGCAGCAAGGGACTAGCGGGGGGCGCTAGCACAGATACGCAGTATTTT	CASSKGLAGGASTDTQYF
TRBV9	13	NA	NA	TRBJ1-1	TGTGCCAGCAGCCCGTGGGGGGACGCTGAAGCTTTCTTT	CASSPWGDAEAFF
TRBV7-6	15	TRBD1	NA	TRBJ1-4	TGTGCCAGCAGCGACACAGGGGGGGACAATGAAAAACTGTTTTTT	CASSDTGGDNEKLFF
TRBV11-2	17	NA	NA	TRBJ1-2	TGTGCCAGCAGCTCCTTGACAGACACTCCAAACACCTATGGCTACACCTTC	CASSSLTDTPNTYGYTF
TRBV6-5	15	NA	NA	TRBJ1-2	TGTGCCAGCAGTACCCAGGGACTCATTCTCGGTGGCTACACCTTC	CASSTQGLILGGYTF
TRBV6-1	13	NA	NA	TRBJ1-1	TGTGCCAGCAGTCGACAAGTGGACACTGAAGCTTTCTTT	CASSRQVDTEAFF
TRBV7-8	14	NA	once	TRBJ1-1	TGTGCCAGCAGCTTAGATGGGAGCAACACTGAAGCTTTCTTT	CASSLDGSNTEAFF
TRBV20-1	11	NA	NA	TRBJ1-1	TGCAGTGCTCAGGGAAACACTGAAGCTTTCTTT	CSAQGNTEAFF
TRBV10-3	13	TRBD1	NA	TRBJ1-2	TGTGCCATCAGGAACGGGACAGCCTATGGCTACACCTTC	CAIRNGTAYGYTF
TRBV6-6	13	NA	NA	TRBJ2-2	TGTGCCAGCAGTTACTCGCCCGGTGGGGAGCTGTTTTTT	CASSYSPGGELFF
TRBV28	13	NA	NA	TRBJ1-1	TGTGCCAGCTTTAGGGGGGGCTGGACTGAAGCTTTCTTT	CASFRGGWTEAFF
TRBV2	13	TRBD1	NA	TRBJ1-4	TGTGCCAGCAGCACAGGGGGCGGTGAAAAACTGTTTTTT	CASSTGGGEKLFF
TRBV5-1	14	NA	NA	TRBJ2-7	TGCGCCAGCAGCTTGCGAGAGATCTCCTACGAGCAGTACTTC	CASSLREISYEQYF
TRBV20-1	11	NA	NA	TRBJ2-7	TGCAGTGCTAGACAGGACTACGAGCAGTACTTC	CSARQDYEQYF
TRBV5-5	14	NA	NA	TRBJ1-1	TGTGCCAGCAGCGCGCGAGCCATGAACACTGAAGCTTTCTTT	CASSARAMNTEAFF
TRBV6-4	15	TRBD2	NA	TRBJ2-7	TGTGCCAGCAGTCCTGGACTAGCGGACCCCTACGAGCAGTACTTC	CASSPGLADPYEQYF
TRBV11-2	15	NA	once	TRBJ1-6	TGTGCCAGCAGCACTGTTCAGGGCCGAAATTCACCCCTCCACTTT	CASSTVQGRNSPLHF
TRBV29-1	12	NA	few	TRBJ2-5	TGCAGCGTTGAAGACGGGCAAGAGACCCAGTACTTC	CSVEDGQETQYF
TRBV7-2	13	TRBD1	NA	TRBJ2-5	TGTGCCAGCAGCGGCGGACAGGGTGTGACCCAGTACTTC	CASSGGQGVTQYF
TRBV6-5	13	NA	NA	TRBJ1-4	TGTGCCAGCAGTTACTCAGGGGGTGAAAAACTGTTTTTT	CASSYSGGEKLFF
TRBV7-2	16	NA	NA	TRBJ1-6	TGTGCCAGCAGCCTGGCGGGCAGACCGGAGAATTCACCCCTCCACTTT	CASSLAGRPENSPLHF
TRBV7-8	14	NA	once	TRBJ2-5	TGTGCCAGCAGCCCCCGCAGGCGCCAAGAGACCCAGTACTTC	CASSPRRRQETQYF